A selection of T cell receptor beta chains follows, all from one sample in a study of blood T cell dynamics during melanoma immunotherapy. Produced via immunoSEQ multiplex PCR; TCRdb's table is partial and in-frame only. The table includes approximately 15,000 clones, roughly 84% detected once. The sample in question was blood, obtained from a patient treated with checkpoint blockade. These receptors were taken from a human donor with melanoma. CDR3s include the opening cysteine and the closing phenylalanine or tryptophan. The D gene is left open where the match is weak. Size is omitted from some rows. Given values are once, few, many or a class for expanded clones.

NA | NA | TRBJ1-1 | TRBV18 | 13 | CASSPPGRTEAFF | TGTGCCAGCTCACCACCGGGCCGAACTGAAGCTTTCTTT
NA | TRBD2 | TRBJ2-5 | TRBV12-5 | 18 | CASVISTSGGPDQETQYF | TGTGCTAGTGTCATCTCGACTAGCGGGGGGCCCGACCAAGAGACCCAGTACTTC
NA | TRBD2 | TRBJ2-1 | TRBV29-1 | 15 | CSVTKPGLAVNEQFF | TGCAGCGTCACAAAACCGGGACTAGCGGTCAATGAGCAGTTCTTC
NA | TRBD1 | TRBJ2-2 | TRBV11-1 | 17 | CASSSPRDREGTGELFF | TGTGCCAGCAGTTCCCCCCGGGACAGGGAGGGAACCGGGGAGCTGTTTTTT
once | TRBD1 | TRBJ1-5 | TRBV28 | 17 | CASSKPPTGGWGQPQHF | TGTGCCAGCAGCAAACCTCCTACAGGGGGGTGGGGTCAGCCCCAGCATTTT
once | NA | TRBJ2-2 | TRBV13 | 15 | CASSLGYIPTGELFF | TGTGCCAGCAGCTTAGGGTACATACCTACCGGGGAGCTGTTTTTT
once | TRBD1 | TRBJ2-1 | TRBV6-1 | 16 | CASSDPGRQGYNEQFF | TGTGCCAGCAGTGACCCCGGCCGACAGGGTTACAATGAGCAGTTCTTC
NA | TRBD2 | TRBJ2-3 | TRBV29-1 | 16 | CSVEGLRGGAGDTQYF | TGCAGCGTTGAAGGGCTACGCGGGGGGGCCGGGGATACGCAGTATTTT
NA | NA | TRBJ1-5 | TRBV5-6 | 12 | CASSFLNQPQHF | TGTGCCAGCAGCTTCCTTAATCAGCCCCAGCATTTT
once | NA | TRBJ1-1 | TRBV10-1 | 13 | CASSGTVNAEAFF | TGCGCCAGCAGTGGGACAGTCAACGCTGAAGCTTTCTTT
NA | NA | TRBJ2-2 | TRBV18 | 13 | CASSPPRPGELFF | TGTGCCAGCTCACCACCGCGGCCCGGGGAGCTGTTTTTT
once | NA | TRBJ2-2 | TRBV5-5 | 16 | CASSLLGHHGTGELFF | TGTGCCAGCAGCCTACTGGGCCACCATGGGACCGGGGAGCTGTTTTTT
NA | NA | TRBJ2-7 | TRBV27 | 16 | CASSDSPGLIIYEQYF | TGTGCCAGCAGTGATTCCCCGGGACTGATCATTTACGAGCAGTACTTC
NA | NA | TRBJ1-6 | TRBV5-6 | 12 | CASSLRNSPLHF | TGTGCCAGCAGCCTGCGAAATTCACCCCTCCACTTT
NA | NA | TRBJ2-2 | TRBV27 | 16 | CASSLLWTPNTGELFF | TGTGCCAGCAGTTTATTATGGACACCGAACACCGGGGAGCTGTTTTTT
NA | TRBD2 | TRBJ2-4 | TRBV5-1 | 16 | CASSLGTSGGADIQYF | TGCGCCAGCAGCTTAGGGACTAGCGGGGGGGCGGACATTCAGTACTTC
NA | NA | TRBJ2-1 | TRBV5-1 | 15 | CASRSRDSTYNEQFF | TGCGCCAGCAGGTCCCGGGACTCCACCTACAATGAGCAGTTCTTC
NA | TRBD1 | TRBJ2-7 | TRBV5-6 | 14 | CASSTSGTAYEQYF | TGTGCCAGCAGCACCTCCGGGACAGCCTACGAGCAGTACTTC
NA | TRBD1 | TRBJ1-5 | TRBV18 | 15 | CASSQGQNGNQPQHF | TGTGCCAGCTCACAGGGACAGAATGGCAATCAGCCCCAGCATTTT
NA | NA | TRBJ2-7 | TRBV7-9 | 13 | CASSDYMDYEQYF | TGTGCCAGCAGCGACTATATGGACTACGAGCAGTACTTC
NA | NA | TRBJ2-5 | TRBV5-1 | 14 | CASSLQPTQETQYF | TGCGCCAGCAGCTTACAGCCGACCCAAGAGACCCAGTACTTC
NA | TRBD2 | TRBJ2-2 | TRBV19 | 16 | CASRALGSGGNGELFF | TGTGCCAGTAGGGCACTGGGTAGCGGGGGGAACGGGGAGCTGTTTTTT
NA | NA | TRBJ1-1 | TRBV11-2 | 15 | CASSFAIQGNTEAFF | TGTGCCAGCAGCTTCGCCATACAGGGTAACACTGAAGCTTTCTTT
NA | NA | TRBJ1-1 | TRBV5-6 | 15 | CASSLFASLNTEAFF | TGTGCCAGCAGCTTGTTCGCCAGCTTGAACACTGAAGCTTTCTTT
NA | NA | TRBJ1-4 | TRBV5-1 | 15 | CASSLAGAEAEKLFF | TGCGCCAGCAGCTTGGCTGGGGCAGAAGCTGAAAAACTGTTTTTT
NA | NA | TRBJ2-5 | TRBV7-3 | 13 | CASSQGATETQYF | TGTGCCAGCAGCCAAGGGGCCACGGAGACCCAGTACTTC
few | TRBD1 | TRBJ1-5 | TRBV28 | 15 | CASSARQGSNQPQHF | TGTGCCAGCAGTGCCCGACAGGGTAGCAATCAGCCCCAGCATTTT
NA | TRBD2 | TRBJ2-1 | TRBV11-3 | 19 | CASSTFSGGAEGSYNEQFF | TGTGCCAGCAGCACCTTTAGCGGGGGGGCCGAGGGTTCCTACAATGAGCAGTTCTTC
NA | NA | TRBJ1-2 | TRBV30 | 12 | CAWSVGRHGYTF | TGTGCCTGGAGCGTCGGCCGACACGGCTACACCTTC
NA | TRBD2 | TRBJ2-2 | TRBV6-5 | 16 | CASSSSGRGWTGELFF | TGTGCCAGCAGTTCAAGCGGGAGGGGGTGGACCGGGGAGCTGTTTTTT
NA | NA | TRBJ2-7 | TRBV9 | 13 | CASSVGPPHEQYF | TGTGCCAGCAGCGTAGGGCCTCCCCACGAGCAGTACTTC
NA | NA | TRBJ1-3 | TRBV6-1 | 15 | CASSAPTGRGNTIYF | TGTGCCAGCAGTGCCCCTACAGGGAGGGGAAACACCATATATTTT
NA | NA | TRBJ2-2 | TRBV2 | 15 | CASSVVRAGTGELFF | TGTGCCAGCAGTGTGGTCAGGGCGGGCACCGGGGAGCTGTTTTTT
NA | NA | TRBJ2-5 | TRBV9 | 14 | CASSARRNQETQYF | TGTGCCAGCAGCGCCCGACGGAACCAAGAGACCCAGTACTTC
NA | NA | TRBJ2-2 | TRBV7-6 | 16 | CASSLDGAHQGGELFF | TGTGCCAGCAGCTTAGATGGGGCCCACCAAGGAGGGGAGCTGTTTTTT
few | TRBD1 | TRBJ2-6 | TRBV25-1 | 15 | CASQRQGTGANVLTF | TGTGCCAGCCAAAGACAGGGAACTGGGGCCAACGTCCTGACTTTC
once | NA | TRBJ2-7 | TRBV5-1 | 13 | CASSLVGEYEQYF | TGCGCCAGCAGCTTGGTTGGGGAGTACGAGCAGTACTTC
NA | NA | TRBJ2-1 | TRBV5-1 | 17 | CASSLAPGGTSYNEQFF | TGCGCCAGCAGCTTGGCCCCAGGGGGGACCTCCTACAATGAGCAGTTCTTC
NA | TRBD1 | TRBJ1-6 | TRBV30 | 14 | CAWGPAGGAVPLHF | TGTGCCTGGGGACCGGCAGGGGGCGCGGTGCCCCTCCACTTT
NA | NA | TRBJ2-2 | TRBV5-4 | 14 | CASSLPGDTGELFF | TGTGCCAGCAGCTTGCCCGGGGACACCGGGGAGCTGTTTTTT
NA | TRBD2 | TRBJ2-1 | TRBV7-8 | 18 | CASSSPRSDLAGYNEQFF | TGTGCCAGCAGCTCCCCTAGGTCTGACCTAGCGGGGTATAATGAGCAGTTCTTC